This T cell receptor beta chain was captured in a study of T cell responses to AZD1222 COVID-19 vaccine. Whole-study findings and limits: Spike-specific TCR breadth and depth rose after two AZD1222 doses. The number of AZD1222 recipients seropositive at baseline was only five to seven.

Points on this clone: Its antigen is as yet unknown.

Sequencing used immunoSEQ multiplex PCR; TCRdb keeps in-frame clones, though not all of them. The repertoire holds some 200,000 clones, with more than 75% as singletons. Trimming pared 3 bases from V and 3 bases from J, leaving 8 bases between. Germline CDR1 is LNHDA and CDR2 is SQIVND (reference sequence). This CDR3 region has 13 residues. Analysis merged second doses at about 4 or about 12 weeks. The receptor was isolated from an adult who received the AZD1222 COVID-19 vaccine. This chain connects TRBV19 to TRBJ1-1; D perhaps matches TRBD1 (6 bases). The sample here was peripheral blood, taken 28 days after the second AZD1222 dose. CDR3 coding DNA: TGTGCCAGTAGTATCCAGGGGTACACTGAAGCTTTCTTT. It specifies CASSIQGYTEAFF.